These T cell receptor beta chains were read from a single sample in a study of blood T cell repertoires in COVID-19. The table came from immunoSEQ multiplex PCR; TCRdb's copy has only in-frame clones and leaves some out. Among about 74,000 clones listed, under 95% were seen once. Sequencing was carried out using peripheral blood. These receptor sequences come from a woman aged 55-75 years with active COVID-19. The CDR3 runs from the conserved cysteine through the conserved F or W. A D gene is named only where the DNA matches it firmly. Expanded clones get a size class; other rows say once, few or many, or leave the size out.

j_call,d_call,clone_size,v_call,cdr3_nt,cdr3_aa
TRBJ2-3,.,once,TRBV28,TGTGCCAGCAGGGGTAGTGCGACTAGCACAGATACGCAGTATTTT,CASRGSATSTDTQYF
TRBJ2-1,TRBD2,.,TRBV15,TGTGCCACCAGCAGAGGTAGCGGGAGCTCCTACAATGAGCAGTTCTTC,CATSRGSGSSYNEQFF
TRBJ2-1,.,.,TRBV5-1,TGCGCCAGCAGCTCCACGCACGGGCTAGCGTACAGTGAGCAGTTCTTC,CASSSTHGLAYSEQFF
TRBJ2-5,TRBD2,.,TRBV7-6,TGTGCCAGCAGCTTAGGTGGGACTAGGAGAGAGACCCAGTACTTC,CASSLGGTRRETQYF
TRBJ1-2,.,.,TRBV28,TGTGCCAGCAGTACGACAGGTTATGGCTACACCTTC,CASSTTGYGYTF
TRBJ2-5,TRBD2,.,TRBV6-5,TGTGCCGGACTAGCGCCCTTCCAAGAGACCCAGTACTTC,CAGLAPFQETQYF
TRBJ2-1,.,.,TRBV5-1,TGCGCCAGCAGCTTGGTAGCAGGGGCCTACAATGAGCAGTTCTTC,CASSLVAGAYNEQFF
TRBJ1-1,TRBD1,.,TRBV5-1,TGCGCCAGCAGACTCCCAGGGGGCTTGACTGAAGCTTTCTTT,CASRLPGGLTEAFF
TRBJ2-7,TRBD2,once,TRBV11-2,TGTGCCAGCAGCCCCAGCGGGAGCTCCTACGAGCAGTACTTC,CASSPSGSSYEQYF
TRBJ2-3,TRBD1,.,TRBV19,TGTGCCAGTTCAAAGTCGACAGGGGGAGTGACAGATACGCAGTATTTT,CASSKSTGGVTDTQYF
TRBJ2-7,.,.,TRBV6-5,TGTGCCAGCAGTTACGAGGTAGGGGTTCGGGAGCAGTACTTC,CASSYEVGVREQYF
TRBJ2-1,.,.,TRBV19,TGTGCCAGTAGTACCTCCTCCCGTCTCAGCGGTTTCTACAATGAGCAGTTCTTC,CASSTSSRLSGFYNEQFF
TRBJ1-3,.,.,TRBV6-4,TGTGCCAGCAGTACTTCCTCAGGAAACACCATATATTTT,CASSTSSGNTIYF
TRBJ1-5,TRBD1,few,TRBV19,TGTGCCAGTAGTTCGACAGGGGCCAATCAGCCCCAGCATTTT,CASSSTGANQPQHF
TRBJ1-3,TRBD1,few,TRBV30,TGTGCCTGGACCGGACAGGGCATTGGAAACACCATATATTTT,CAWTGQGIGNTIYF
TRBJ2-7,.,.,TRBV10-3,TGTGCCATCAGTGGTGACAGCCCCTACGAGCAGTACTTC,CAISGDSPYEQYF
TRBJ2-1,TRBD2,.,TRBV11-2,TGTGCCAGCAGCTTATTTCTAGCGGGAGTAGGGAATGAGCAGTTCTTC,CASSLFLAGVGNEQFF
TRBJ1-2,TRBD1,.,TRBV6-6,TGTGCCAGCAGCCCCGGGACAGACTATGGCTACACCTTC,CASSPGTDYGYTF
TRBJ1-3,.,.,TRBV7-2,TGTGCCAGCAGCTTAGTGGGGGCGGGCGGTAACACCATATATTTT,CASSLVGAGGNTIYF
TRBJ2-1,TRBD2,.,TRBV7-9,TGTGCCAGCAGCGCCGCGACTAGCAGGTCACCCAATGAGCAGTTCTTC,CASSAATSRSPNEQFF
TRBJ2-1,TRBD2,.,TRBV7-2,TGTGCCAGCAGCTCCGGGGGGAGCATGGTAAATGAGCAGTTCTTC,CASSSGGSMVNEQFF
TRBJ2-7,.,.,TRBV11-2,TGTGCCAGCAGCTTAGCCTTCGGCTCCTACGAGCAGTACTTC,CASSLAFGSYEQYF
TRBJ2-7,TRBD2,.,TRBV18,TGTGCCAGCTCACTCCGGGAGGGAGGGGCCTACGAGCAGTACTTC,CASSLREGGAYEQYF
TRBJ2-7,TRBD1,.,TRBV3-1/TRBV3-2,TGTGCCAGCAGCCGTTCCGGGACAGGGGGCTACGAGCAGTACTTC,CASSRSGTGGYEQYF
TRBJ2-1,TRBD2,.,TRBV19,TGTGCCAGTAGTGTTAGCGGGAGGGCCACTGAGCAGTTCTTC,CASSVSGRATEQFF
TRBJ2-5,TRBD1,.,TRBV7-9,TGTGCCAGCAGCTTAGATGCCCAGGGGGCCGAGACCCAGTACTTC,CASSLDAQGAETQYF
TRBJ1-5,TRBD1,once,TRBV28,TGTGCCAGCAGTTTATGGGGACAGGGCCGAGGCCAGCCCCAGCATTTT,CASSLWGQGRGQPQHF
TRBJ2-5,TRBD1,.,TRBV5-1,TGCGCCAGCAGCCTCGGACAGGGGATATTCCAAGAGACCCAGTACTTC,CASSLGQGIFQETQYF
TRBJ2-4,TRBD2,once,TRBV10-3,TGTGCCATCCGAGCGGGAGTGCGGGACATTCAGTACTTC,CAIRAGVRDIQYF
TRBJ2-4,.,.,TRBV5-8,TGTGCCAGCAGCTTTAGGTTCACAGGGCCTAAAAACATTCAGTACTTC,CASSFRFTGPKNIQYF
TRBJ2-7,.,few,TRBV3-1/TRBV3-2,TGTGCCAGCAGCCAAGCGGGAAGATACGAGCAGTACTTC,CASSQAGRYEQYF
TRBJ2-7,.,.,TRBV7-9,TGTGCCAGCAGCCTAGGAGGGGGTGGCTCCTACGAGCAGTACTTC,CASSLGGGGSYEQYF
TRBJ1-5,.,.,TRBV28,TGTGCCAGCAGTTACAGGGTAGGGGGTCAGCCCCAGCATTTT,CASSYRVGGQPQHF
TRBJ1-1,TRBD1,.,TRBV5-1,TGCGCCAGCAGCTTAGGACAGGGGGCCGGAACTGAAGCTTTCTTT,CASSLGQGAGTEAFF
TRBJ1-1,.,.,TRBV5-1,TGCGCCAGCAGTTATACAGAGAACACTGAAGCTTTCTTT,CASSYTENTEAFF
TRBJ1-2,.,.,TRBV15,TGTGCCACCAGCAGATCCGCGGAGGACTATGGCTACACCTTC,CATSRSAEDYGYTF
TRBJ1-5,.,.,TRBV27,TGTGCCAGCAGTTCGCTAGATCAGCCCCAGCATTTT,CASSSLDQPQHF
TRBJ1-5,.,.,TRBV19,TGTGCCAGTACCCCCCACAGGGGCAATCAGCCCCAGCATTTT,CASTPHRGNQPQHF
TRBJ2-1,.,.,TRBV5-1,TGCGCCAGCAGCTTGGGACAGGTAGTCGCCAATGAGCAGTTCTTC,CASSLGQVVANEQFF
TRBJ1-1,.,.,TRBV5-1,TGCGCCAGCAGCAGGGGCGAGGAGGGCACTGAAGCTTTCTTT,CASSRGEEGTEAFF
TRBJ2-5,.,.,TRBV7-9,TGTGCCAGCAGCTTAGCGATAGGGGCCCAAGAGACCCAGTACTTC,CASSLAIGAQETQYF